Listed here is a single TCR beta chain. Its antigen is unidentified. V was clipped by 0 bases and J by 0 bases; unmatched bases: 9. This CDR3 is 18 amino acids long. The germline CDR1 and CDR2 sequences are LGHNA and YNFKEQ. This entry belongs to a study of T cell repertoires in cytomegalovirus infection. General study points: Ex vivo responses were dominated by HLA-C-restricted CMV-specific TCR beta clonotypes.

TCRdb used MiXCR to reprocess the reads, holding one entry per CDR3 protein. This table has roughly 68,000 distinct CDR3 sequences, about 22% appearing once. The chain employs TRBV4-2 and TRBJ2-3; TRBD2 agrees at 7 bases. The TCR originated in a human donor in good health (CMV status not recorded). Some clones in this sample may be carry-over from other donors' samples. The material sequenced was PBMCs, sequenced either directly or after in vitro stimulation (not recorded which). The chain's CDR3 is CASSQDPPGLRSTDTQYF. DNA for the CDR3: TGTGCCAGCAGCCAAGACCCACCGGGACTACGAAGCACAGATACGCAGTATTTT.